This T cell receptor (beta chain) was captured by sequencing in a study of blood T cell repertoires in COVID-19 (TCRdb year 2020). Describing the broader study: The collaborator samples originated in the United States, Italy and Spain and spanned the acute and convalescent phases of COVID-19. The repertoires were released in a freely available public database intended as a resource for research on the immune response to SARS-CoV-2. Where available, HLA class I and class II types were obtained from metadata supplied by the sample provider rather than from assay-based typing. A de-identified subject ID, COVID-19 status, age in years and sex were almost always included in the sample metadata. The prospective study material was composed of cDNA or gDNA derived from T cells, B-cell-depleted T cells, or PBMCs. The samples were drawn from two sources: the first 160 participants of the ongoing ImmuneRACE study, and 950 to 1,500 subjects contributed by 6 global collaborators. The dataset comprised deeply sampled blood TCRbeta repertoires from subjects exposed to, actively infected with, or recovered from COVID-19.

Points on this clone: Its antigen remains undetermined. No per-base quality is available; no much larger clone lies one base away.

Findings and caveats that apply to the study as a whole: Clinical and demographic metadata were provided uncurated, with the amount varying by source and participant.

TCRbeta CDR3 regions were amplified from genomic DNA using the immunoSEQ Assay, a bias-controlled multiplex PCR. Under the source paper's analysis protocol: Nucleated cell counts per sample were estimated from amplification of reference gene primers within the assay. To quantify the absolute abundance of each unique TCRbeta CDR3 rearrangement, sequence reads were collapsed and filtered. For each sample, productive Simpson clonality was calculated as the square root of Simpson's diversity index across productive rearrangements. In TCRdb, the immuneACCESS table is reduced to in-frame sequences with V and J assigned. These tables do not hold every clone; where another copy was compared, an unresolved V gene accounts for under half, and the others remain unexplained. The V and J calls and clone size come from that table; D and trimming were worked out from the DNA. This sample is represented by tens of thousands of clones; around nine tenths of them were singletons. The top ten constitute roughly 5.4% of the sample.

The collaborating institutions used their own protocols to collect whole blood in K2EDTA tubes. Collaborator samples were shipped for TCRbeta analysis as frozen whole blood, isolated PBMCs, or DNA extracted from either sample type. The CDR3 numbers 16 residues from cysteine through phenylalanine. The sequence is cut down to CDR3 DNA, 48 bases in frame from base 1. V lost 3 bases and J lost 8 bases; the stretch between them is 19 bases long. CDR1 KGHDR and CDR2 SFDVKD are derived from the germline V gene. The chain joins TRBV24-1 to TRBJ2-1; D gene: possibly TRBD2, on 6 matching bases. Sequenced sample: peripheral blood. The receptor was isolated from a man in his 60s with acute or convalescent COVID-19. The DNA sequence is as follows: TGTGCCACCAGTGATCACCAGACGGGCCAGCGGGATGAGCAGTTCTTC. Translated, this gives CATSDHQTGQRDEQFF.